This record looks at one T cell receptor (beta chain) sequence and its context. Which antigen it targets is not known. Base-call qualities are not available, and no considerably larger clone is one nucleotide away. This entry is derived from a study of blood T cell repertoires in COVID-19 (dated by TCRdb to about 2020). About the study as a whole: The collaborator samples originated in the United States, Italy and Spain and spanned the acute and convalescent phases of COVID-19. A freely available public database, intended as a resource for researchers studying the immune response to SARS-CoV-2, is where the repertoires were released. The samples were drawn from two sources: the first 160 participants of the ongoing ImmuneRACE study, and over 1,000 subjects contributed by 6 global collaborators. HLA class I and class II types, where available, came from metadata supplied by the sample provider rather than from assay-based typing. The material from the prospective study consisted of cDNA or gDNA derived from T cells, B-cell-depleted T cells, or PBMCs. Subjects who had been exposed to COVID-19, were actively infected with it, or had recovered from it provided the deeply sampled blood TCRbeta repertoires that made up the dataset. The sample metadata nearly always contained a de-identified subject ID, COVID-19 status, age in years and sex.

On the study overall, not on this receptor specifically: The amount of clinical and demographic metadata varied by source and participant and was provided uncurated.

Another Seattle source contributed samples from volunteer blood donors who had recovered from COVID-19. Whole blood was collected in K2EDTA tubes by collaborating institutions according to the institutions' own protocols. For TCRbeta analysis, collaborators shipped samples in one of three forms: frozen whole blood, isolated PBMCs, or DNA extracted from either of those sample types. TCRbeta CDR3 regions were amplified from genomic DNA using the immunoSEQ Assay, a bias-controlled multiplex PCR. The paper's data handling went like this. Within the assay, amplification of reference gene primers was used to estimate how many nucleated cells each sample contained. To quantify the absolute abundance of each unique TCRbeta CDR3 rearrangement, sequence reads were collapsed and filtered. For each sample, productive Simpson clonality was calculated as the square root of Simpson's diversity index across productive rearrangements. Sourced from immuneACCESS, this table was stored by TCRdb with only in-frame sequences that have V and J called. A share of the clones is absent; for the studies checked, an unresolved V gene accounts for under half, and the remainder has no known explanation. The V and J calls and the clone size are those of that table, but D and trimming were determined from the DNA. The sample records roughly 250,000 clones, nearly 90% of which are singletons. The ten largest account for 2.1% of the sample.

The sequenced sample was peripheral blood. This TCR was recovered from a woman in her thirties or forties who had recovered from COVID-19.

For the CDR3, the sequence is CASSHRQGARSTEAFF. The sequenced DNA is TGCGCCAGCAGCCACAGACAGGGGGCTAGGAGTACTGAAGCTTTCTTT. The chain is made from TRBV4-1 and TRBJ1-1, and TRBD1 aligns with 10 junction nucleotides. Including the terminal cysteine and phenylalanine, the CDR3 comprises 16 residues. CDR3 DNA only is kept here, 48 bases in frame from base 1. CDR1 MGHRA and CDR2 YSYEKL were looked up in the germline V gene. Here V drops 3 bases and J drops 5 bases, and the junction holds 9 bases not matched to any gene.